Below, one TCR beta chain is given with its context. Its target is not known. This entry is derived from a study of T cells expressing NK-cell markers. Whole-study findings and limits: The study found dominant NKG2C+ clonotypes at about 1.0-7.5% of CD8+ T cells in about six donors.

TCRdb reprocessed the 5' RACE reads, keeping one entry per CDR3 protein, no DNA. This repertoire includes 500,000 to 700,000 distinct CDR3 sequences. The CDR3 has 15 amino acids. Germline V lookup: CDR1 SGHRS, CDR2 YFSETQ. This sequence originates from a man between 18 and 29 years old in good health. V is TRBV5-1 and J is TRBJ1-1; TCRdb's D call, TRBD1, is unchecked because there is no DNA. Sequencing was done on a sample of blood T cells: a sorted CD56 or NKG2C T cell subset, CD4+ or CD8+ T cells, or bulk PBMC T cells (not recorded which). The CDR3 here is CASSPGTGANTEAFF.